This passage covers 5 T cell receptor beta chains from one sample sequenced in a study of identical twins. TCRdb reprocessed the 5' RACE reads with MiXCR, giving one entry per CDR3 protein. The table records fewer than 900,000 distinct CDR3 sequences, roughly 20% of them present only once. These data also formed part of another study, on T cells expressing NK-cell markers.

Sequenced material: PBMCs. These TCRs come from a woman under 30 in good health.

This clonotype was recorded at least ten times. The chain couples TRBV5-1 to TRBJ1-6, with D possibly TRBD1 on 6 matching bases. Germline loops: CDR1 SGHRS, CDR2 YFSETQ. The CDR3 sequence is 14 residues long. Deletions cut 1 base from V and 10 bases from J, with 12 bases between. In nucleotides, the CDR3 is TGCGCCAGCAGCTTGCTGGGGGGCCTCTCACCCCTCCACTTT. Its translation: CASSLLGGLSPLHF.

This clonotype was found many times. At one boundary the junction diverges from the germline segment, which might be a read error. The chain combines TRBV5-1 with TRBJ1-5, with no clear D. This CDR3 contains 14 residues. Germline values: CDR1 SGHRS, CDR2 YFSETQ. CDR3 DNA: TGTGCCAGCAGCTTGGGTAGGGGCAATCAGCCCCAGCATTTT. Translated: CASSLGRGNQPQHF.

This clonotype was seen more than once but under ten times. V and J are TRBV20-1 and TRBJ2-5; TRBD2 aligns across 9 bases. The germline V gene encodes CDR1 DFQATT and CDR2 SNEGSKA (reference sequence). Unmatched junction bases numbered 14, after V lost 7 bases and J lost 5 bases. The CDR3 runs 15 residues. The CDR3 sequence is CSGRAGGGTVETQYF. Here the CDR3 DNA reads TGCAGTGGGAGAGCGGGAGGAGGAACGGTGGAGACCCAGTACTTC.

The chain uses TRBV20-1 and TRBJ2-7; D perhaps matches TRBD1 (6 bases). The length of the CDR3 is 15 residues. Trimming removed 0 bases at V and 0 bases at J, with 12 bases between. Per the germline V gene, CDR1 is DFQATT and CDR2 is SNEGSKA (reference sequence). DNA of the CDR3: TGCAGTGCTAGAGATTTCCAGGGGTACTCCTACGAGCAGTACTTC. It translates to CSARDFQGYSYEQYF.

A few counts support this clonotype. This chain connects TRBV5-1 to TRBJ2-3; 10 bases are a match to TRBD1. V lost 4 bases and J lost 4; bases outside the gene matches: 6. CDR3 size: 15 residues. The V gene's germline CDR1 is SGHRS and CDR2 YFSETQ. CDR3 DNA: TGCGCCAGCAGCCTTCGACAGGGGGCGTCAGATACGCAGTATTTT. Translated: CASSLRQGASDTQYF.